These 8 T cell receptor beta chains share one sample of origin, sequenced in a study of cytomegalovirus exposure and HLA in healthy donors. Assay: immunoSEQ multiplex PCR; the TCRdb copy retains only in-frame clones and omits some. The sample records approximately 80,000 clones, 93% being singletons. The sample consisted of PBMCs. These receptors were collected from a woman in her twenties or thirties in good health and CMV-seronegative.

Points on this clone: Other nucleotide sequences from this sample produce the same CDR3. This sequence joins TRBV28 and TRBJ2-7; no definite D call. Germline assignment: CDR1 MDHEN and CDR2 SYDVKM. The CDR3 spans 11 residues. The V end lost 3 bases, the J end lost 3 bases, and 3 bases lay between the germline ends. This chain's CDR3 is CASSFNYEQYF. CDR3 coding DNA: TGTGCCAGCAGTTTTAACTACGAGCAGTACTTC.

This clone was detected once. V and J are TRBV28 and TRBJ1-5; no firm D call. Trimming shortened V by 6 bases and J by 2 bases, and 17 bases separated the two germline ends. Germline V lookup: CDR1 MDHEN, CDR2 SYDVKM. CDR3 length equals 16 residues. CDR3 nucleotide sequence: TGTGCCAGCAGCTATCACGGCGGGTTAGGCAATCAGCCCCAGCATTTT. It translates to CASSYHGGLGNQPQHF. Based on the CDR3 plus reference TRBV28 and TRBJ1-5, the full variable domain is DVKVTQSSRYLVKRTGEKVFLECVQDMDHENMFWYRQDPGLGLRLIYFSYDVKMKEKGDIPEGYSVSREKKERFSLILESASTNQTSMYLCASSYHGGLGNQPQHFGDGTRLSIL.

The CDR3, as DNA: TGTGCCAGCAGCTTCCGGGACAGGGGGAATATAGGCGAGCAGTACTTC. It translates to CASSFRDRGNIGEQYF. The chain has TRBV5-6 and TRBJ2-7; 11 bases align to TRBD1. This CDR3 has 16 residues. Germline V CDR1 and CDR2: SGHDT, YYEEEE. V dropped 2 bases and J dropped 6; count of bases not matched to a gene: 10. Supplemented by reference TRBV5-6 and TRBJ2-7, the full variable domain reads DAGVTQSPTHLIKTRGQQVTLRCSPKSGHDTVSWYQQALGQGPQFIFQYYEEEERQRGNFPDRFSGHQFPNYSSELNVNALLLGDSALYLCASSFRDRGNIGEQYFGPGTRLTVT.

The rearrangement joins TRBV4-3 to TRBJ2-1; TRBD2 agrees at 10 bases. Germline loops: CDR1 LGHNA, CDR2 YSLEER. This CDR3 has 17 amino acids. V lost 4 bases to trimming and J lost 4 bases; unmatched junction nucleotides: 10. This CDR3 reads CASSPRVAGGPYNEQFF. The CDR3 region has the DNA TGCGCCAGCAGCCCCCGGGTAGCGGGGGGCCCGTACAATGAGCAGTTCTTC.

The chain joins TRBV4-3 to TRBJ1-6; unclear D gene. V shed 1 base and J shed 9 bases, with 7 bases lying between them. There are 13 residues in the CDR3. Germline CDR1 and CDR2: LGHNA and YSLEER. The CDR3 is CASSQAGSSPLHF. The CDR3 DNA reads TGCGCCAGCAGCCAAGCGGGAAGTTCACCCCTCCACTTT.

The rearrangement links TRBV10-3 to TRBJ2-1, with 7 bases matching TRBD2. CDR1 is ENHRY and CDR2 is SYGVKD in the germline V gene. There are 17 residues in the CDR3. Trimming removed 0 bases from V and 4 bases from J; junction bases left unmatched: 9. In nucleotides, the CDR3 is TGTGCCATCAGTGAGTCTCGGCCGGGGGGTACGTACAATGAGCAGTTCTTC. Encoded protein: CAISESRPGGTYNEQFF.

CDR3 residues: CASSSSQSYGYTF. CDR3 sequence (DNA): TGTGCCAGCAGCTCTTCCCAGTCCTATGGCTACACCTTC. The gene calls are TRBV6-5 and TRBJ1-2; D gene unclear. This CDR3 region has 13 residues. The germline V and J ends were trimmed by 6 bases and 4 bases, with 12 bases remaining between them. Germline CDR1 is MNHEY and CDR2 is SVGAGI.

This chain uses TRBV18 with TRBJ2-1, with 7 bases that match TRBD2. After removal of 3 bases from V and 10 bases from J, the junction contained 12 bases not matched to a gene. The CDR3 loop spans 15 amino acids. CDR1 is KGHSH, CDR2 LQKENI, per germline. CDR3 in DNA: TGTGCCAGCTCACCGGGTTCGGCGGGAGTCCGGGAGCAGTTCTTC. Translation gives CASSPGSAGVREQFF.